The 17 T cell receptor beta chains in this list originate from one sample, sequenced in a study of blood T cell repertoires in COVID-19. Sequencing was performed with immunoSEQ multiplex PCR; in TCRdb, only in-frame clones are kept and a portion is missing. The sample consists of some 210,000 clones, more than 70% of them appearing once. Sequences were obtained from peripheral blood. The receptors derive from a middle-aged woman who had recovered from COVID-19.

For the CDR3, the DNA is TGCAGTGCTAGTTTTCTACGGGCCTACGAGCAGTACTTC. This gives the protein CSASFLRAYEQYF. The rearrangement links TRBV20-1 to TRBJ2-7; D unclear. CDR1 is DFQATT and CDR2 is SNEGSKA in the germline V gene (reference sequence). The length of the CDR3 is 13 residues. V lost 3 bases and J 2 bases, leaving 11 bases between the germline ends.

The chain couples TRBV30 to TRBJ2-5; D might be TRBD2 (6 bases). V was trimmed by 3 bases and J by 1 base, leaving 12 bases between them. Germline V gene lookup returns CDR1 GTSNPN and CDR2 SVGIG (reference sequence). The length of the CDR3 is 14 residues. CDR3 nucleotide sequence: TGTGCCTGGAGCGGAGGGTCCGTCCAAGAGACCCAGTACTTC. Amino acid sequence: CAWSGGSVQETQYF. The whole variable domain, remainder taken from reference TRBV30 and TRBJ2-5, is SQTIHQWPATLVQPVGSPLSLECTVEGTSNPNLYWYRQAAGRGLQLLFYSVGIGQISSEVPQNLSASRPQDRQFILSSKKLLLSDSGFYLCAWSGGSVQETQYFGPGTRLLVL.

The rearrangement links TRBV3-1 (or the pseudogene TRBV3-2) to TRBJ2-7; TRBD1 might be the D (6 bases). Trimming stripped 2 bases from V and 1 base from J, with 9 bases between. CDR3 length equals 14 residues. Germline V CDR1 and CDR2: LGHDT, YNNKEL (reference sequence). The chain's CDR3 is CASSQSTGSYEQYF. CDR3 sequence (DNA): TGTGCCAGCAGCCAATCCACAGGGTCCTACGAGCAGTACTTC.

The V gene is TRBV6-6, the J gene TRBJ1-5, with D hard to call. V shed 6 bases and J shed 6 bases, with 6 bases lying between them. The germline gives CDR1 MNHNY, CDR2 SVGAGI (reference sequence). CDR3 length equals 11 residues. CDR3 coding DNA: TGTGCCAGCAGCCCCGGTCAGCCCCAGCATTTT. Amino acid sequence: CASSPGQPQHF.

V gene TRBV23-1 combines with J gene TRBJ2-2, with D possibly TRBD2 on 5 matching bases. TRBV23-1 is annotated as an ORF whose role is uncertain. Trimming cost V 0 bases and J 0 bases, with 11 bases left between them. CDR3 length: 17 residues. CDR3 DNA sequence: TGCGCCAGCAGTCAATCCTTGGAGGAGGCGAACACCGGGGAGCTGTTTTTT. Translation: CASSQSLEEANTGELFF.

The chain couples TRBV30 to TRBJ2-1; 11 bases map to TRBD2. Trimming at V came to 7 bases and at J to 5 bases, leaving 1 base not matched to a gene. There are 12 residues in the CDR3. The germline gives CDR1 GTSNPN, CDR2 SVGIG (reference sequence). CDR3 sequence: CASSGRNNEQFF. The CDR3 nucleotides read TGTGCCTCTAGCGGGAGGAACAATGAGCAGTTCTTC. Full variable domain (missing parts from reference TRBV30 and TRBJ2-1): SQTIHQWPATLVQPVGSPLSLECTVEGTSNPNLYWYRQAAGRGLQLLFYSVGIGQISSEVPQNLSASRPQDRQFILSSKKLLLSDSGFYLCASSGRNNEQFFGPGTRLTVL.

V and J are TRBV19 and TRBJ2-1; 9 bases map to TRBD2. The junction had 14 bases not matched to a gene; V was cut back by 5 bases and J by 9 bases. The CDR3 runs 16 residues. Germline V CDR1 and CDR2: LNHDA, SQIVND (reference sequence). DNA of the CDR3: TGTGCCAGTAGTTCCCAACTAGCGGGCCCACCATCTGAGCAGTTCTTC. This translates into CASSSQLAGPPSEQFF.

The chain joins TRBV7-2 to TRBJ2-7, with a possible D match to TRBD1 (6 bases). Germline-derived CDR1 and CDR2 are SGHTA and FQGNSA. The V and J ends lost 5 bases and 2 bases respectively, with 13 bases between them. There are 14 residues in the CDR3. The CDR3 DNA sequence: TGTGCCAGCAGCCTGGGGGCCAGGGCCTACGAGCAGTACTTC. Its translation: CASSLGARAYEQYF.

Only a few counts were recorded for this clone. This sequence joins TRBV30 and TRBJ1-2; TRBD1 agrees at 7 bases. This CDR3 comprises 12 residues. Trimming cost V 3 bases and J 8 bases; bases outside gene matches: 6. Germline V gives CDR1 GTSNPN, CDR2 SVGIG (reference sequence). CDR3: CAWRTGAGGYTF. CDR3 nucleotides: TGTGCCTGGAGAACAGGGGCTGGAGGCTACACCTTC.

The rearrangement joins TRBV7-9 to TRBJ2-2, with unresolved D. Germline loops: CDR1 SEHNR, CDR2 FQNEAQ (reference sequence). CDR3 size: 15 residues. The ends were cut back, 3 bases at V and 0 bases at J, with 8 bases in the middle. The CDR3 coding sequence is TGTGCCAGCAGCTTGGGCAGTTCGAACACCGGGGAGCTGTTTTTT. This codes for CASSLGSSNTGELFF.

The chain uses TRBV6-6 and TRBJ2-3, with D tentatively TRBD1 (5 bases). The CDR3 is made up of 14 amino acids. Trimming shortened V by 11 bases and J by 3 bases, and 18 bases separated the two germline ends. Per germline, CDR1 MNHNY and CDR2 SVGAGI (reference sequence). The CDR3, as DNA: TGTGCCCTCCGTACAGGCGTCCCTACAGATACGCAGTATTTT. It translates to CALRTGVPTDTQYF.

The V call is TRBV27, the J call TRBJ1-4, with 7 bases lining up with TRBD1. Trimming at V came to 8 bases and at J to 1 base, leaving 7 bases not matched to a gene. The germline CDR1 and CDR2 sequences are MNHEY and SMNVEV (reference sequence). The CDR3 spans 15 residues. This CDR3 is CASADRDGTNEKLFF. The CDR3 DNA is TGTGCCAGCGCCGACAGGGATGGAACTAATGAAAAACTGTTTTTT.

The chain uses TRBV19 and TRBJ2-2, with 7 bases identical to TRBD1. The V gene's germline CDR1 is LNHDA and CDR2 SQIVND (reference sequence). Trimming at V came to 10 bases and at J to 6 bases, leaving 17 bases not matched to a gene. CDR3 length equals 16 residues. This CDR3 reads CATTPTARGLPGELFF. Here the CDR3 DNA reads TGTGCCACCACCCCAACGGCCAGGGGGTTGCCCGGGGAGCTGTTTTTT.

The table lists this clone with a few counts. The chain combines TRBV9 with TRBJ1-2, with D possibly being TRBD1 (6 bases). V shed 1 base and J shed 5 bases, with 9 bases lying between them. Germline values: CDR1 SGDLS, CDR2 YYNGEE. There are 13 residues in the CDR3. CDR3 in amino acids: CASSVTGRYGYTF. CDR3 DNA: TGTGCCAGCAGCGTAACAGGGAGATATGGCTACACCTTC.

The chain joins TRBV11-2 to TRBJ2-5; 7 nucleotides match TRBD1. Trimming cost V 3 bases and J 1 base; bases outside gene matches: 8. The germline V gene encodes CDR1 SGHAT and CDR2 FQNNGV. The CDR3 covers 16 residues. The CDR3 protein is CASSLGTVSSQETQYF. CDR3 DNA: TGTGCCAGCAGCTTGGGGACAGTTAGTTCCCAAGAGACCCAGTACTTC.

The rearrangement links TRBV19 to TRBJ1-2, with D uncertain. The CDR3 sequence is 13 residues long. The germline gives CDR1 LNHDA, CDR2 SQIVND (reference sequence). V lost 3 bases and J lost 8, with 13 bases in between. CDR3 nucleotide sequence: TGTGCCAGTAGTATCGGAGGGAGGAAAGGCTACACCTTC. Translation: CASSIGGRKGYTF.

The genes are TRBV19 and TRBJ2-4; 9 positions match TRBD2. Losses at the gene ends were 5 bases for V and 8 bases for J; bases not matched to a gene: 4. The CDR3 totals 13 residues. From germline, CDR1 is LNHDA and CDR2 SQIVND (reference sequence). CDR3 nucleotides: TGTGCCAGTAGTCCCGGACTAGCGTACATTCAGTACTTC. Residues: CASSPGLAYIQYF.